The sample holds a few counts of the clone carrying this TCR beta chain. What it recognizes is unknown. The V end was cut by 1 base, the J end by 0 bases, with 10 bases between. The germline gives CDR1 SQVTM, CDR2 ANQGSEA. The length of the CDR3 is 14 residues. The data stem from a study of beta chain features in type 1 diabetes. General study points: Moderate yet significant TCRB CDR3 shortening was seen in Type 1 diabetes patients in all four CD4+ subsets.

Sequencing targeted expressed TCRB transcripts, as all isolated RNA had been reverse transcribed. For naive, central memory and regulatory T cell samples, reads averaged roughly 3.5 million. Clones were sequenced by immunoSEQ multiplex PCR, and TCRdb holds only the in-frame ones, with some missing. The sample consists of approximately 340,000 clones, about 15% of them appearing once. Sequencing used naive CD4+ T cells from blood. The receptor comes from a woman aged 18-29 years in good health. The chain employs TRBV29-1 and TRBJ2-7; D is undetermined. The CDR3 DNA is TGCAGCGTTGAAGTCGTTGGCAGCTCCTACGAGCAGTACTTC. It translates to CSVEVVGSSYEQYF.